This T cell receptor beta chain stems from a study of blood T cell repertoires in COVID-19. Background on the study: Samples taken during acute and convalescent COVID-19 were collected in the United States, Italy and Spain. T cells, B-cell-depleted T cells, or PBMCs supplied cDNA or gDNA.

Trimming stripped 1 base from V and 4 bases from J, with 11 bases between. The CDR3 covers 14 residues. Germline loops: CDR1 SGHTS, CDR2 YDEGEE. As originally analysed: From reference gene primer amplification, estimates of nucleated cell counts were derived. Profiling relied on immunoSEQ multiplex PCR, and the TCRdb table lists in-frame clones only, not all of them. The V and J calls and the clone size are those of that table, but D and trimming were determined from the DNA. Of roughly 150,000 clones in the sample, approximately 83% were seen once. Material: peripheral blood. The chain uses TRBV5-8 and TRBJ1-2, with D possibly TRBD1 on 5 matching bases. This TCR derives from a woman older than 75 with acute or convalescent COVID-19. DNA of the CDR3: TGTGCCAGCAGCTTGTTAAGGGGACTCTATGGCTACACCTTC. Translation: CASSLLRGLYGYTF.